The rows below give T cell receptor beta chains drawn from one sample of a study of cytomegalovirus exposure and HLA in healthy donors. TCRdb's table, derived via immunoSEQ multiplex PCR, lists solely in-frame clones and lacks some. Seen here are tens of thousands of clones, about 96% observed once, and the top ten hold 0.78%. Sample: PBMCs. All receptors come from a young man in good health and CMV-seronegative. CDR3s include the opening cysteine and the closing phenylalanine or tryptophan. The D gene is left open where the match is weak. Clone size appears in some rows only: once, few, many, or a class for an expanded clone.

DNA	CDR3	D	V	J	size
TGCGCCAGCAGCCAAGGGTTTGCAGGCCAAGGCCACACCATATATTTT	CASSQGFAGQGHTIYF	-	TRBV4-1	TRBJ1-3	once
TGTGCCAGCTCACCACCGTGGCAGGGGCACGGGGAGACCCAGTACTTC	CASSPPWQGHGETQYF	-	TRBV18	TRBJ2-5	-
TGTGCCAGTAGTTTAGGCGTTCGCAATGAGCAGTTCTTC	CASSLGVRNEQFF	-	TRBV19	TRBJ2-1	-
TGTGCCAGCACTTCCGCCCCGGGTGGAAATCAGCCCCAGCATTTT	CASTSAPGGNQPQHF	-	TRBV6-6	TRBJ1-5	-
TGTGCCAGCAGTGAAAGGAGAACCCCCTACGAGCAGTACTTC	CASSERRTPYEQYF	-	TRBV2	TRBJ2-7	-
TGCAGCGCCGGGACTCAAGAGACCCAGTACTTC	CSAGTQETQYF	-	TRBV29-1	TRBJ2-5	-
TGTGCCAGCAGCTTAAACGAGGCGGTTTACAATGAGCAGTTCTTC	CASSLNEAVYNEQFF	-	TRBV7-8	TRBJ2-1	-
TGTGCCAGCAGCCCTAGACAGGCGGCCTTCTCAGATACGCAGTATTTT	CASSPRQAAFSDTQYF	-	TRBV11-3	TRBJ2-3	-
TGCGCCAGCAGCCACGATCGTTTAGGACTGTACACCGGGGAGCTGTTTTTT	CASSHDRLGLYTGELFF	-	TRBV4-3	TRBJ2-2	-
TGCGCCAGCAGCCAAGGGACTAGCCGCACAGATACGCAGTATTTT	CASSQGTSRTDTQYF	TRBD2	TRBV4-3	TRBJ2-3	-
TGTGCCAGCAGCTTAGCCCTCTCCTACGAGCAGTACTTC	CASSLALSYEQYF	-	TRBV11-1	TRBJ2-7	-
TGTGCCAGCAGTTGGGACAGGGGGCGGCATTCGAACACTGAAGCTTTCTTT	CASSWDRGRHSNTEAFF	TRBD1	TRBV28	TRBJ1-1	-
TGTGCCAGCAGCTCGACAAGCTCGATCGCTGAAGCTTTCTTT	CASSSTSSIAEAFF	-	TRBV6-5	TRBJ1-1	-
TGTGCCAGCAGTCCCCCAGGGGATGGGGCCAACGTCCTGACTTTC	CASSPPGDGANVLTF	-	TRBV28	TRBJ2-6	once
TGTGCCAGCAGCATTGACAGGGGCCCTTCTGGAAACACCATATATTTT	CASSIDRGPSGNTIYF	TRBD1	TRBV5-6	TRBJ1-3	-
TGCGCCAGCAGCCAAGGAGGGACTAATGAAAAACTGTTTTTT	CASSQGGTNEKLFF	-	TRBV4-3	TRBJ1-4	once
TGCGCCAGCAGCCCTCCGTCACTAGCGGGAGGATATAGAAATGAGCAGTTCTTC	CASSPPSLAGGYRNEQFF	TRBD2	TRBV5-1	TRBJ2-1	-
TGTGCCAGCAGGACCGGGACAGAGCAGTTCTTC	CASRTGTEQFF	-	TRBV6-5	TRBJ2-1	-
TGCGCCAGCAGCCAAAACAGGGCAGCTCATGGCTACACCTTC	CASSQNRAAHGYTF	-	TRBV4-3	TRBJ1-2	-
TGTGCCAGCAGCAACAAGCGGGGAAACTACGAGCAGTACTTC	CASSNKRGNYEQYF	TRBD2	TRBV6-5	TRBJ2-7	-
TGTGCCAGCAGCCAGGGGAGCTCTGGGGCCAACGTCCTGACTTTC	CASSQGSSGANVLTF	-	TRBV7-9	TRBJ2-6	-
TGCGCCAGCAGGTGGGGACTAGCGGGAGTCAAAGATACGCAGTATTTT	CASRWGLAGVKDTQYF	TRBD2	TRBV5-1	TRBJ2-3	-
TGTGCCAGCAGCCCCCATTCTCTACAGGGATACACCGGGGAGCTGTTTTTT	CASSPHSLQGYTGELFF	-	TRBV7-2	TRBJ2-2	-
TGTGCCAGCAGTGGGTCTACGGGGGTCTACGAGCAGTACTTC	CASSGSTGVYEQYF	-	TRBV6-1	TRBJ2-7	-
TGTGCCAGCAGGCGGGACAGGGAGGACTATGGCTACACCTTC	CASRRDREDYGYTF	-	TRBV21-1	TRBJ1-2	-
TGTGCCAGCAGGTTCCCAGTCCCGCGGCCGAGCTCCTACAATGAGCAGTTCTTC	CASRFPVPRPSSYNEQFF	-	TRBV2	TRBJ2-1	-
TGTGCCGGCGCAGGTGGGAACACTGAAGCTTTCTTT	CAGAGGNTEAFF	-	TRBV30	TRBJ1-1	-
TGTGCCAGCAGCTTAGGCGACAAAGAGACCCAGTACTTC	CASSLGDKETQYF	-	TRBV13	TRBJ2-5	-
TGTGCCAGCGAAAACAGGGGGCTCACTGAAGCTTTCTTT	CASENRGLTEAFF	TRBD1	TRBV25-1	TRBJ1-1	-
TGCGCCAGCAGCCAAGACCCTAGCGGGAGGGGGGCACCAGATACGCAGTATTTT	CASSQDPSGRGAPDTQYF	TRBD2	TRBV4-1	TRBJ2-3	-
TGTGCCAGCAGTTTTTCAGGGTTGTATGGCTACACCTTC	CASSFSGLYGYTF	-	TRBV28	TRBJ1-2	-
TGTGCCACCGCCCAACTAGCGGACCAAGAGACCCAGTACTTC	CATAQLADQETQYF	TRBD2	TRBV10-3	TRBJ2-5	few
TGTGCCAGCAGCTTAGATGGGAGGAACACTGAAGCTTTCTTT	CASSLDGRNTEAFF	-	TRBV11-2	TRBJ1-1	-
TGCAGTGCCTATTTTAACTATGGCTACACCTTC	CSAYFNYGYTF	-	TRBV20-1	TRBJ1-2	once
TGTGCCAGCGGACTAGTGTCAGACGAGCAGTACTTC	CASGLVSDEQYF	TRBD2	TRBV28	TRBJ2-7	-
TGTGCCATCAGTGACTTACCTGGACTAGCGGGACGGGGTGAGCAGTTCTTC	CAISDLPGLAGRGEQFF	TRBD2	TRBV10-3	TRBJ2-1	-
TGTGCCAGCAGTGAAGGGGGGGAGAGCCACAATGAGCAGTTCTTC	CASSEGGESHNEQFF	-	TRBV6-1	TRBJ2-1	-
TGTGCCAGCAGTGAGGCGGGAGCCTATGGCTACACCTTC	CASSEAGAYGYTF	-	TRBV25-1	TRBJ1-2	-
TGTGCCAGCAGTCGGAGCCTCCAGGGAGGGGGCTACACCTTC	CASSRSLQGGGYTF	-	TRBV6-5	TRBJ1-2	few
TGCAGCGTTGTGGGGGGGGCGGGACACTACAATGAGCAGTTCTTC	CSVVGGAGHYNEQFF	-	TRBV29-1	TRBJ2-1	-
TGCGCCAGCAGCGGGGGACAGGGCTACGAGCAGTACTTC	CASSGGQGYEQYF	TRBD1	TRBV5-1	TRBJ2-7	-
TGTGCCAGCAGCCCCGAGACAGGGTTCCGTGGCTACACCTTC	CASSPETGFRGYTF	TRBD1	TRBV5-4	TRBJ1-2	-
TGTGCCAGCAGCGTAGTGGGCAGGGGTGGGGAGACCCAGTACTTC	CASSVVGRGGETQYF	-	TRBV9	TRBJ2-5	-